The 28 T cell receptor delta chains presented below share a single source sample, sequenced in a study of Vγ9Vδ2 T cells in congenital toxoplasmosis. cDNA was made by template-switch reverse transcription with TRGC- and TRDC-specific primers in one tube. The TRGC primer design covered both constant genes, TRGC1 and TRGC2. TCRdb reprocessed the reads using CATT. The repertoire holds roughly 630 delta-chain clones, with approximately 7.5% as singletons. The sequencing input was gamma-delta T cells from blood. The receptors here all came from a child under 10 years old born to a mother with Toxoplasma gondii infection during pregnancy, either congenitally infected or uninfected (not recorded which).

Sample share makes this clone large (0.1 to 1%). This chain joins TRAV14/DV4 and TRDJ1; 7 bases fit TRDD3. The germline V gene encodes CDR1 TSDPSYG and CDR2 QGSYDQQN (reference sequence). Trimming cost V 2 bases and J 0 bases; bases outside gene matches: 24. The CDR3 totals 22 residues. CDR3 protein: CAMREPIYAVLGKLGYTDKLIF. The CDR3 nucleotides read TGTGCAATGAGAGAGCCCATTTACGCCGTACTGGGGAAACTGGGGTACACCGATAAACTCATCTTT.

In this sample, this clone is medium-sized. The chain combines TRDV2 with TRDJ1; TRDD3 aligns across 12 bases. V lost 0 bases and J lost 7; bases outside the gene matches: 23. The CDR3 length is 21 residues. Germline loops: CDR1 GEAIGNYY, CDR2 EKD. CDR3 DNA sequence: TGTGCCTGTGACACCGAGGCTGGGGGATACGCTCGTACCTGGGTGGCCAGTAAACTCATCTTT. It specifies CACDTEAGGYARTWVASKLIF.

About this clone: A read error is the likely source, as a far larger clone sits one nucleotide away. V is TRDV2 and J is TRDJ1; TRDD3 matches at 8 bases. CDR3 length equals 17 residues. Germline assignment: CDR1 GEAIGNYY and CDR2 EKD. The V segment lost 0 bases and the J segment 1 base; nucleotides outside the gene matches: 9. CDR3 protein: CACDTNWGVRSTDKLIF. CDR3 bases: TGTGCCTGTGACACCAACTGGGGGGTACGTTCCACCGATAAACTCATCTTT.

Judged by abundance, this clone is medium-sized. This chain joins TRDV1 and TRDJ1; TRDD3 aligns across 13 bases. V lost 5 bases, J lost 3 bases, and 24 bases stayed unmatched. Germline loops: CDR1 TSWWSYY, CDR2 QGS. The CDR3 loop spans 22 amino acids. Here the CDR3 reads CALGPYSFLRFTGGYDADKLIF. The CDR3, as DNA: TGTGCTCTTGGGCCCTACTCCTTCCTACGCTTTACTGGGGGATACGACGCCGATAAACTCATCTTT.

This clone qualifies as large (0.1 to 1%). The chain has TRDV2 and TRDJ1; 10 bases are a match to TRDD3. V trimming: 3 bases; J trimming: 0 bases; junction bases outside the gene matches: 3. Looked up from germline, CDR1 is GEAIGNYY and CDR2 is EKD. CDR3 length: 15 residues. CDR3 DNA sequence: TGTGCCTGTGACTGGGGGATACAGTACACCGATAAACTCATCTTT. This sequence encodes CACDWGIQYTDKLIF.

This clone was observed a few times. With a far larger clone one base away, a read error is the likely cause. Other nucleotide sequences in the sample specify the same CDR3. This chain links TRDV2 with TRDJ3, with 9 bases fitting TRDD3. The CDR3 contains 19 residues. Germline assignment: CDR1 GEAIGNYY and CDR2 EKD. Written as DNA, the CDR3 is TGTGCCTGTGACACCTACTGGGGGACAAGCTCCTGGGACACCCGTCAGATGTTTTTC. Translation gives CACDTYWGTSSWDTRQMFF.

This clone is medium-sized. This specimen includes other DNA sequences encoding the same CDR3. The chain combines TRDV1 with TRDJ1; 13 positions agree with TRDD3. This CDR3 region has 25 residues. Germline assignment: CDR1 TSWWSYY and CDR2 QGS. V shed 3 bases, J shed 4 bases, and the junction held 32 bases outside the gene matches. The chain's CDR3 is CALGDRSAFLRRGLLGDTQVDKLIF. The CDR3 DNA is TGTGCTCTTGGGGACCGATCCGCCTTCCTACGGAGGGGTTTACTGGGGGATACGCAAGTCGATAAACTCATCTTT.

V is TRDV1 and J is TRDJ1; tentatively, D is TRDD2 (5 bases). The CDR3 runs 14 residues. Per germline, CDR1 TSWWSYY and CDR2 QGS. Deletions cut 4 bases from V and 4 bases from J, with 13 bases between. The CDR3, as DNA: TGTGCTCTTGGGGTGGTTCCTGGTGGCGATAAACTCATCTTT. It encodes CALGVVPGGDKLIF.

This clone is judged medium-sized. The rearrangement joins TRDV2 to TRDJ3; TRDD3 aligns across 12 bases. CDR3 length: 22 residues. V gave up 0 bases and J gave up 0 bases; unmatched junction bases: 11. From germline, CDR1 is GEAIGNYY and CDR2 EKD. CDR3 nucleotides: TGTGCCTGTGACACCCGGACGAACTGGGGGATACAGTGCTCCTGGGACACCCGACAGATGTTTTTC. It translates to CACDTRTNWGIQCSWDTRQMFF.

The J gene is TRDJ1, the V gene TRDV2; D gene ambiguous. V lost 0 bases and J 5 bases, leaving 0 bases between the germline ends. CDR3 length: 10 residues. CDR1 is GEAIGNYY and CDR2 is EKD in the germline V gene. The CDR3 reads CACDTDKLIF. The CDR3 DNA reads TGTGCCTGTGACACCGATAAACTCATCTTT.

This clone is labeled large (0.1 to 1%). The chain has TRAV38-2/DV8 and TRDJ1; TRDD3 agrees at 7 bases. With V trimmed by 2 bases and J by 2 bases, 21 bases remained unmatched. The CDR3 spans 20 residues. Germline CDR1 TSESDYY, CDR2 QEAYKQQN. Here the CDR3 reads CAYRSDFLRGIQALTDKLIF. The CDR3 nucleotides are TGTGCTTATAGGAGTGATTTCCTGCGGGGGATCCAGGCGTTGACCGATAAACTCATCTTT.

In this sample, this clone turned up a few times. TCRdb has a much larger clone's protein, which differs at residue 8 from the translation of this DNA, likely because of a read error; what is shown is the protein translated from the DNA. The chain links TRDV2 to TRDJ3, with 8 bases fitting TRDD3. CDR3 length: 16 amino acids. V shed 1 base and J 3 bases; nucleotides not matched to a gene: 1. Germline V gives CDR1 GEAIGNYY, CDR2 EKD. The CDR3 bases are TGTGCCTGTGACACTGGGGGATGCTGGGACACCCGACAGATGTTTTTC. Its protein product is CACDTGGCWDTRQMFF.

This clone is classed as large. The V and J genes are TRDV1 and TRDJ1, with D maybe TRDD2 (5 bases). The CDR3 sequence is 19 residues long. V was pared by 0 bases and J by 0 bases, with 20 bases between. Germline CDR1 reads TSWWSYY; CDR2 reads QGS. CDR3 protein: CALGELLRLERRNTDKLIF. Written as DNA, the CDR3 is TGTGCTCTTGGGGAACTCCTACGGCTAGAGCGTCGAAACACCGATAAACTCATCTTT.

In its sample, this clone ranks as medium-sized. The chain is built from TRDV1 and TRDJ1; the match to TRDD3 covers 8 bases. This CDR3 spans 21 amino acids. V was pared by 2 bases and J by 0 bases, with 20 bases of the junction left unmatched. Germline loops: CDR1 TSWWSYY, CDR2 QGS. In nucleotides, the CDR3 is TGTGCTCTTGGGGAAAGTATCCACACACTCTGGTGGGGGATCCACACCGATAAACTCATCTTT. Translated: CALGESIHTLWWGIHTDKLIF.

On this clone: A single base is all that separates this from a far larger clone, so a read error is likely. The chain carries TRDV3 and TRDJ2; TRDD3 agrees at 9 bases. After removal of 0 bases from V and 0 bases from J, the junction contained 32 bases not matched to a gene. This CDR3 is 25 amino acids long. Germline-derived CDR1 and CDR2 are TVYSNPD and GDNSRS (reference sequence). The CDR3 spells CAFRGSLPHLTGGKEPQALTAQLFF. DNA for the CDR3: TGTGCCTTTAGGGGAAGCCTACCCCACCTTACTGGGGGAAAGGAACCCCAAGCTTTGACAGCACAACTCTTCTTT.

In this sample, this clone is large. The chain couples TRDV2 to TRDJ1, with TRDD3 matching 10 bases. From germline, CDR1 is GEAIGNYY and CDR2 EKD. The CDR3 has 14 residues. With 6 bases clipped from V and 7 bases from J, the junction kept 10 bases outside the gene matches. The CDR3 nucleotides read TGTGCCTGTATGACGTACTGGGGGATGGGTAAACTCATCTTT. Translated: CACMTYWGMGKLIF.

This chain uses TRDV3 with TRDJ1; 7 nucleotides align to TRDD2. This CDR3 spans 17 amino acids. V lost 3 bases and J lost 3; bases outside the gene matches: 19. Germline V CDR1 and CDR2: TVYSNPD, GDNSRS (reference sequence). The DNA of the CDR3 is TGTGCCTTCCCCGATTTCCTACGTGGGCCATACGCCGATAAACTCATCTTT. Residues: CAFPDFLRGPYADKLIF.

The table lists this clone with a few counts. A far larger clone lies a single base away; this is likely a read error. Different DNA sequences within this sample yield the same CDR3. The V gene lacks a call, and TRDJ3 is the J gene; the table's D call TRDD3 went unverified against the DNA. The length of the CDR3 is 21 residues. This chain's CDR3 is CARPPRAFAWLGSWDTRQMFF. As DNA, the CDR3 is TGCGCGCGACCACCTCGAGCGTTCGCGTGGCTAGGGTCCTGGGACACCCGACAGATGTTTTTC.

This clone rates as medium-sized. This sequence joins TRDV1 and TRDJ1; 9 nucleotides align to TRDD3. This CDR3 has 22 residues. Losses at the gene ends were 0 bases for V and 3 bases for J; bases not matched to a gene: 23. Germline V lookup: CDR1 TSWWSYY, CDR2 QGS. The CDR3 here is CALGELVILRGTGGHYSDKLIF. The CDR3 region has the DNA TGTGCTCTTGGGGAACTAGTCATCCTTCGCGGTACTGGGGGACATTACTCCGATAAACTCATCTTT.

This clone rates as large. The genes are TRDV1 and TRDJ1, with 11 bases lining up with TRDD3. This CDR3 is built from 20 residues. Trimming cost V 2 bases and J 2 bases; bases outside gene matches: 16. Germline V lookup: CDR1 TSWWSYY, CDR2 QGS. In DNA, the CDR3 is TGTGCTCTTGGGGAAGGACGTTTACTGGGGGATATTCCGCATACCGATAAACTCATCTTT. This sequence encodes CALGEGRLLGDIPHTDKLIF.

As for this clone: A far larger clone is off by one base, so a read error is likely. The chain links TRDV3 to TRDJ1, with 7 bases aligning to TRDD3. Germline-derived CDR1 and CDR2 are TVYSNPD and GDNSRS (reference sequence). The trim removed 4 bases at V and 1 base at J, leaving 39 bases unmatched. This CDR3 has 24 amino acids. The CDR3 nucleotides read TGTGCCTCCCTGAACCTTTCCTCCCTGAGGGATGAGGTGACTCGGGGGATGAGCACCGATAAACTCATCTTT. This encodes CASLNLSSLRDEVTRGMSTDKLIF.

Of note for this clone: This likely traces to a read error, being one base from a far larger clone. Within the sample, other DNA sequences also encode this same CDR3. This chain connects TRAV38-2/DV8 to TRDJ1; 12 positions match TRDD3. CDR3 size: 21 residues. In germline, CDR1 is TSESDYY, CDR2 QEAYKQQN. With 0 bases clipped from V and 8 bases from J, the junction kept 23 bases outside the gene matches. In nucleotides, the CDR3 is TGTGCTTATAGGAGCGCGCTTGTTTCCTACGTACTGGGGGATACCTTCGACAAACTCATCTTT. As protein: CAYRSALVSYVLGDTFDKLIF.

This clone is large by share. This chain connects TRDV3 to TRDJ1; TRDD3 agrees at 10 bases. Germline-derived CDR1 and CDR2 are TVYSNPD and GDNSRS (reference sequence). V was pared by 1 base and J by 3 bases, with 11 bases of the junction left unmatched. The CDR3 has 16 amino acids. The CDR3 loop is CAFNPPHWGIPDKLIF. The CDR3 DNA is TGTGCCTTTAACCCCCCCCACTGGGGGATCCCCGATAAACTCATCTTT.

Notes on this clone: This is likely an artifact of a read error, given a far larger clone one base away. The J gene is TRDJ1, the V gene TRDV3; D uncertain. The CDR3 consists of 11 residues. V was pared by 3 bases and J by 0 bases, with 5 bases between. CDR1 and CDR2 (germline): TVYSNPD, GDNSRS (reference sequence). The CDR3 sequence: CALLYTDKLIF. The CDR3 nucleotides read TGTGCCTTGCTATACACCGATAAACTCATCTTT.

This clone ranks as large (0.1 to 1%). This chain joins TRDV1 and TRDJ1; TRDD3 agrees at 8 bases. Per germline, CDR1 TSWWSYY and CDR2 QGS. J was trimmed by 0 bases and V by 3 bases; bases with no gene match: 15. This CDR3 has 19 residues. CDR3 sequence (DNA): TGTGCTCTTGGGGATCTCTGCTGGGGGACTCCCCAGTACACCGATAAACTCATCTTT. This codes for CALGDLCWGTPQYTDKLIF.

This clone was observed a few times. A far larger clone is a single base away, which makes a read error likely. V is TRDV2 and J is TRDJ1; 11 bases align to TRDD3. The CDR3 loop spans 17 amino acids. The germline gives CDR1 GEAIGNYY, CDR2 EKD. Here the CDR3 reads CACDTGMGDTSTNKLIF. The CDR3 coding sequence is TGTGCCTGTGACACCGGAATGGGGGATACGTCCACCAATAAACTCATCTTT.

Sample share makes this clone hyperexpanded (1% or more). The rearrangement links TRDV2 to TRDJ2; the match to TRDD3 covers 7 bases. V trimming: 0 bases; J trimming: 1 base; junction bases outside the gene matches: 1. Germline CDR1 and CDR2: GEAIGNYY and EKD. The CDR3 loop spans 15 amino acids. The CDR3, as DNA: TGTGCCTGTGACACCGTGGGGGATTTGACAGCACAACTCTTCTTT. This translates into CACDTVGDLTAQLFF.

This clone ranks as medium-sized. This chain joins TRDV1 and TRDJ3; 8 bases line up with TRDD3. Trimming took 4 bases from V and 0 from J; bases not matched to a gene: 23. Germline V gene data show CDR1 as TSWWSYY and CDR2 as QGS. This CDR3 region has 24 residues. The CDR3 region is CALGGDVSPFRGIGSSWDTRQMFF. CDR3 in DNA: TGTGCTCTTGGGGGTGATGTCTCCCCTTTCAGGGGGATAGGAAGCTCCTGGGACACCCGACAGATGTTTTTC.